The 17 T cell receptor beta chains below were found in one sample sequenced in a study of PD-L1 blockade in urothelial cancer. The protocol was immunoSEQ multiplex PCR, while the TCRdb copy is restricted to in-frame clones and leaves out a portion. The sample has 100,000 to 150,000 clones, 86% seen once. Time point reported: peripheral blood 6 weeks after treatment start. Sequences were derived from PBMCs, sampled around atezolizumab (anti-PD-L1) treatment. These receptors were obtained from a man aged 45-65 years with urothelial cancer.

The V call is TRBV28, the J call TRBJ2-2; 9 positions match TRBD2. The V gene's germline CDR1 is MDHEN and CDR2 SYDVKM. Trimming took 6 bases from V and 2 from J; bases not matched to a gene: 7. The CDR3 consists of 16 residues. CDR3 DNA: TGTGCCAGCAGGAGACTAGCGGTATCTAACACCGGGGAGCTGTTTTTT. Translation: CASRRLAVSNTGELFF.

The chain has TRBV6-5 and TRBJ2-3; D is unresolved. The V and J ends lost 4 bases and 5 bases respectively, with 10 bases between them. Germline lookup yields CDR1 MNHEY and CDR2 SVGAGI. This CDR3 has 13 residues. CDR3 residues: CASSSASKDTQYF. The DNA of the CDR3 is TGTGCCAGCAGTTCCGCTAGTAAAGATACGCAGTATTTT.

This clone was seen repeatedly, ten times or more. The chain joins TRBV6-5 to TRBJ2-2, with 10 bases lining up with TRBD2. The V gene's germline CDR1 is MNHEY and CDR2 SVGAGI. V lost 5 bases to trimming and J lost 3 bases; unmatched junction nucleotides: 3. The CDR3 has 15 residues. As DNA, the CDR3 is TGTGCCAGCAGTAGAGCGGGAGGGTACACCGGGGAGCTGTTTTTT. Its translation is CASSRAGGYTGELFF.

The chain joins TRBV7-9 to TRBJ1-2; possibly TRBD1 for D (5 bases). Looked up from germline, CDR1 is SEHNR and CDR2 is FQNEAQ (reference sequence). CDR3 size: 16 residues. V was trimmed by 2 bases and J by 3 bases, leaving 16 bases between them. The CDR3 coding sequence is TGTGCCAGCAGCTTAACGGGAGCGGGAGGGGACTATGGCTACACCTTC. As protein: CASSLTGAGGDYGYTF.

The chain couples TRBV7-2 to TRBJ2-7, with 8 bases matching TRBD2. The ends lost 5 bases at V and 0 bases at J; junction bases unmatched: 18. Germline CDR1 SGHTA, CDR2 FQGNSA. This CDR3 comprises 19 residues. Written as DNA, the CDR3 is TGTGCCAGCAGCGACGACAAAGGGCGGGCGGGAGGTACCTCCTACGAGCAGTACTTC. Amino acid sequence: CASSDDKGRAGGTSYEQYF.

The chain has TRBV27 and TRBJ2-5, with 11 bases matching TRBD1. CDR1 and CDR2 from the germline V gene are MNHEY and SMNVEV (reference sequence). Trimming at V came to 8 bases and at J to 1 base, leaving 12 bases not matched to a gene. CDR3 length: 17 amino acids. The DNA of the CDR3 is TGTGCCAGCGGCCGGGACAGGGGGTCCTTCCGCCAAGAGACCCAGTACTTC. Translating gives CASGRDRGSFRQETQYF.

V is TRBV25-1 and J is TRBJ2-7; D uncertain. Germline V lookup: CDR1 MGHDK, CDR2 SYGVNS. The germline V and J ends were trimmed by 0 bases and 5 bases, with 5 bases remaining between them. The CDR3 contains 12 residues. This CDR3 reads CASSEYIHEQYF. CDR3 in DNA: TGTGCCAGCAGTGAATATATCCACGAGCAGTACTTC.

Only one count was recorded for this clone. The chain recombines TRBV2 with TRBJ2-5; tentatively, D is TRBD1 (6 bases). V lost 8 bases and J lost 2, with 6 bases in between. CDR3 size: 11 residues. The germline CDR1 and CDR2 sequences are SNHLY and FYNNEI. The CDR3 DNA is TGTGCCAGCGGACAGCAAGAGACCCAGTACTTC. It translates to CASGQQETQYF.

This chain links TRBV19 with TRBJ1-6; TRBD1 agrees at 7 bases. The CDR3 is 13 amino acids. The J segment lost 9 bases and the V segment lost 9 bases, leaving 8 bases of the junction unmatched. Germline V gene sequence: CDR1 LNHDA, CDR2 SQIVND (reference sequence). CDR3 bases: TGTGCCAGCCTAGACAGGGACGCTTCACCCCTCCACTTT. This codes for CASLDRDASPLHF.

The chain employs TRBV11-2 and TRBJ1-1, with 10 bases identical to TRBD1. Germline CDR1 is SGHAT and CDR2 is FQNNGV. This CDR3 is 11 amino acids long. V trimming: 6 bases; J trimming: 11 bases; junction bases outside the gene matches: 3. The CDR3 is CASSSGQGAFF. The DNA for the CDR3 is TGTGCCAGCAGTTCGGGACAGGGGGCTTTCTTT.

The chain combines TRBV28 with TRBJ1-6; perhaps TRBD1 as D (5 bases). V was clipped by 5 bases and J by 14 bases, with 22 bases between them. This CDR3 is 15 amino acids long. Per the germline V gene, CDR1 is MDHEN and CDR2 is SYDVKM. Written as DNA, the CDR3 is TGTGCCAGCAGTCGCGCCCAGGGATTCTTCAGCACCCTCCACTTT. This encodes CASSRAQGFFSTLHF.

The V gene is TRBV23-1, the J gene TRBJ2-3; TRBD2 might be the D (9 bases). TRBV23-1 is filed as an ORF, its function uncertain. V lost 3 bases and J lost 3, with 31 bases in between. The CDR3 loop spans 21 amino acids. Here the CDR3 reads CASSHGQGLRREGQLTDTQYF. CDR3 DNA sequence: TGCGCCAGCAGTCATGGACAGGGCCTGCGGCGGGAGGGCCAGTTGACAGATACGCAGTATTTT.

The chain uses TRBV4-1 and TRBJ2-7, with a tentative D call TRBD2 (5 bases). The CDR3 loop spans 16 amino acids. V was clipped by 4 bases and J by 4 bases, with 20 bases between them. The V gene's germline CDR1 is MGHRA and CDR2 YSYEKL. CDR3 protein: CASSREEAGPRYEQYF. CDR3 in DNA: TGCGCCAGCAGCCGGGAAGAGGCGGGTCCTCGATACGAGCAGTACTTC.

The chain recombines TRBV2 with TRBJ1-2; D not resolved. The CDR3 spans 15 residues. Germline V gene sequence: CDR1 SNHLY, CDR2 FYNNEI. Trimming stripped 5 bases from V and 8 bases from J, with 21 bases between. The CDR3 DNA reads TGTGCCAGCAGTTTGACTATGGTACGGTCGGAGGGCTACACCTTC. Amino acid sequence: CASSLTMVRSEGYTF. The variable domain in full, with the rest retrieved from reference TRBV2 and TRBJ1-2, is EPEVTQTPSHQVTQMGQEVILRCVPISNHLYFYWYRQILGQKVEFLVSFYNNEISEKSEIFDDQFSVERPDGSNFTLKIRSTKLEDSAMYFCASSLTMVRSEGYTFGSGTRLTVV.

Of note for this clone: The junction shows a germline mismatch at one end, possibly a read error. V gene TRBV2 combines with J gene TRBJ1-5, with D hard to call. This CDR3 is 15 amino acids long. Germline loops: CDR1 SNHLY, CDR2 FYNNEI. CDR3 in DNA: TGTGCCAGCAGCGAAGAAGAGCAGGCTAATCAGCCCCAGCATTTT. This translates into CASSEEEQANQPQHF.

The gene calls are TRBV7-2 and TRBJ1-1, with 7 bases identical to TRBD1. The V segment lost 0 bases and the J segment 11 bases; nucleotides outside the gene matches: 6. The CDR3 runs 13 residues. Germline assignment: CDR1 SGHTA and CDR2 FQGNSA. In DNA, the CDR3 is TGTGCCAGCAGCTTAGCGGTAGGGACAGACGCTTTCTTT. Translation gives CASSLAVGTDAFF.

The chain carries TRBV4-2 and TRBJ1-4, with D maybe TRBD1 (6 bases). The CDR3 has 15 residues. The V and J ends lost 2 bases and 4 bases respectively, with 11 bases between them. Germline V gives CDR1 LGHNA, CDR2 YNFKEQ. The DNA of the CDR3 is TGTGCCAGCAGCCAAAAGGGGGACAATAATGAAAAACTGTTTTTT. It codes for CASSQKGDNNEKLFF.